The sequence of this TCR beta chain was determined in a study of blood T cell repertoires in COVID-19. Background on the study: Acute and convalescent COVID-19 samples came from the United States, Italy and Spain. T cells, B-cell-depleted T cells, or PBMCs supplied cDNA or gDNA.

Profiling relied on immunoSEQ multiplex PCR, and the TCRdb table lists in-frame clones only, not all of them. This sample has approximately 170,000 clones, with less than 90% found just once. Germline V gene data show CDR1 as MNHEY and CDR2 as SMNVEV (reference sequence). The CDR3 is made up of 17 amino acids. V shed 5 bases and J shed 2 bases, with 19 bases lying between them. The source is a man in his 60s with acute or convalescent COVID-19. The sample was peripheral blood. The genes are TRBV27 and TRBJ2-1, with D possibly TRBD1 on 6 matching bases. Written as DNA, the CDR3 is TGTGCCAGCAGTCCCGACATGGGGGCTCAAGCCTACAATGAGCAGTTCTTC. This codes for CASSPDMGAQAYNEQFF.